This T cell receptor beta chain was profiled in a study of T cells in Graves' hyperthyroidism and ophthalmopathy. This clonotype has just a few counts. Its specificity is not known. Just one base apart from a much larger clone, this may be a read error. No ophthalmopathy progression within 18 months constituted stable Graves' hyperthyroidism. Every diagnosis used clinical symptoms, serum thyroxine and TRAb, thyroid ultrasound and orbital computed tomography. Amplified TCR beta CDR3 regions came from RNA transcripts. First-round RT-PCR of the TCR CDR3 relied on the HTBI primer set. In TCRdb, the multiplex PCR reads were re-called with MiXCR into one record per CDR3 protein. The sample lists about 360,000 distinct CDR3 sequences, roughly 13% occurring once. Study-level findings and limits: Stable hyperthyroidism and ophthalmopathy were separated using 13 V-J signatures. Most clonotypes expanded in thyroid above 0.001 were likewise present in blood.

The CDR3 runs to 13 residues. The germline V gene encodes CDR1 SGHTA and CDR2 FQGNSA. This receptor was identified in a woman aged 18-35 years with Graves' hyperthyroidism. The genes are TRBV7-2 and TRBJ2-1, with a possible D match to TRBD1 (5 bases). The sample taken for sequencing was blood. The CDR3 DNA sequence: TGTGCCAGCAGCTTACAGGGAAACAATGGGCAGTTCTTC. Protein product: CASSLQGNNGQFF.